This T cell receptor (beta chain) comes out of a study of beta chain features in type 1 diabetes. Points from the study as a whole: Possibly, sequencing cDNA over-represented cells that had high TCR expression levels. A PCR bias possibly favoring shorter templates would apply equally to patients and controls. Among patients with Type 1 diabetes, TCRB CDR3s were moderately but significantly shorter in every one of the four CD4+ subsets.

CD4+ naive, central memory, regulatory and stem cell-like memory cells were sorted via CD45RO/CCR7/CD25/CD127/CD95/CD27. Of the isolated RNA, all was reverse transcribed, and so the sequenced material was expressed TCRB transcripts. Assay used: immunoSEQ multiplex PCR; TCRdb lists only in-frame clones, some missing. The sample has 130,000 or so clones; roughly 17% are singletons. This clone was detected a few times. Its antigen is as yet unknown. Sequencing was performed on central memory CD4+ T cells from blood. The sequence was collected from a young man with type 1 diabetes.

The CDR3 sequence is CASSLTRDSWDTEAFF. The CDR3 DNA follows: TGTGCCAGCTCACTCACACGGGACAGCTGGGACACTGAAGCTTTCTTT. V is TRBV18 and J is TRBJ1-1; 7 positions match TRBD1. V dropped 4 bases and J dropped 3; count of bases not matched to a gene: 11. Germline V gene data show CDR1 as KGHSH and CDR2 as LQKENI. This CDR3 has 16 amino acids.